The clone carrying this T cell receptor (beta chain) was counted between two and nine times. Its antigen is unidentified. Unique molecular identifiers were used to barcode this TCRbeta library. MiXCR, run by TCRdb on the PCR reads, gives a single entry per CDR3 protein. The sample has nearly 200,000 distinct CDR3 sequences; roughly 6.3% are singletons. The source of the sample is a study of T-cell reconstitution after alpha-beta-depleted transplantation in children. Study results and caveats: The study reportedly traced alpha-beta T cells about two months after transplant to several hundred expanded graft clones. Recipient T cells and thymic progenitors that survived were the source of the high TCRbeta diversity seen at day 60 in some patients. Newly produced T cells mostly provided counts and TCRbeta diversity after one year, as hyperexpanded clones declined.

Germline loops: CDR1 SGHVS, CDR2 FNYEAQ. Losses at the gene ends were 3 bases for V and 0 bases for J; bases not matched to a gene: 26. The CDR3 runs to 24 residues. This receptor was identified in a girl under three years old with combined immunodeficiency, due to receive a stem cell transplant. Sequenced material: PBMCs, taken before TCRalphabeta/CD19-depleted stem cell transplant. The V and J genes are TRBV7-6 and TRBJ2-3, with TRBD2 identical over 11 bases. DNA for the CDR3: TGTGCCAGCAGCTTCCCCAGCCCACATCCTGGGTTTCTAGCGGGAGGAGTTAGCACAGATACGCAGTATTTT. Its translation: CASSFPSPHPGFLAGGVSTDTQYF.